Below, one T cell receptor beta chain is given with its context. The CDR3 is made up of 15 amino acids. CDR1 MGHRA and CDR2 YSYEKL come from the germline V gene. V shed 1 base and J shed 2 bases, with 10 bases lying between them. PCR involved 60 Vbeta and 13 Jbeta primers. The repertoire was sequenced with immunoSEQ multiplex PCR; TCRdb's copy has only in-frame clones and lacks some. The sample lists under 110,000 clones, less than 80% occurring once. Nominally healthy donors provided the samples, though records likely missed some immune exposures. This specimen comes from a study of cytomegalovirus exposure and HLA in healthy donors.

Sequenced input: PBMCs. The TCR originated in a man aged 60 to 69 in good health and CMV-seronegative. This rearrangement joins TRBV4-1 to TRBJ2-3; D may be TRBD1 (5 bases). CDR3 residues: CASSQGQGDTDTQYF. DNA of the CDR3: TGCGCCAGCAGCCAAGGGCAGGGTGACACAGATACGCAGTATTTT.